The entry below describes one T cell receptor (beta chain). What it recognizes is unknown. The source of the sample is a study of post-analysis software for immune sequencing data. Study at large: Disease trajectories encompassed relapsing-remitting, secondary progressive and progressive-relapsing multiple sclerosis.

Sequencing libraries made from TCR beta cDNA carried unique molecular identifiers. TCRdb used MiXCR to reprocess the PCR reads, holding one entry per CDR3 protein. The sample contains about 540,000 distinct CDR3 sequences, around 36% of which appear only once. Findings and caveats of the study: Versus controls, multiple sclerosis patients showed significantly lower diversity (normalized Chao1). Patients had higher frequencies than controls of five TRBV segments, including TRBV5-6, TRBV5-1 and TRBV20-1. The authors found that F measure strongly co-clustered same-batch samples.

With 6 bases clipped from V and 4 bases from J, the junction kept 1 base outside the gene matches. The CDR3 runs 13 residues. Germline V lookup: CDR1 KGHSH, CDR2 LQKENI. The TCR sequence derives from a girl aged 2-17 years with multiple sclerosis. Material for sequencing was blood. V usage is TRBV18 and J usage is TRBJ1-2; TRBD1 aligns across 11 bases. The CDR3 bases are TGTGCCAGCTCCGGGACAGGGGGCTATGGCTACACCTTC. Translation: CASSGTGGYGYTF.